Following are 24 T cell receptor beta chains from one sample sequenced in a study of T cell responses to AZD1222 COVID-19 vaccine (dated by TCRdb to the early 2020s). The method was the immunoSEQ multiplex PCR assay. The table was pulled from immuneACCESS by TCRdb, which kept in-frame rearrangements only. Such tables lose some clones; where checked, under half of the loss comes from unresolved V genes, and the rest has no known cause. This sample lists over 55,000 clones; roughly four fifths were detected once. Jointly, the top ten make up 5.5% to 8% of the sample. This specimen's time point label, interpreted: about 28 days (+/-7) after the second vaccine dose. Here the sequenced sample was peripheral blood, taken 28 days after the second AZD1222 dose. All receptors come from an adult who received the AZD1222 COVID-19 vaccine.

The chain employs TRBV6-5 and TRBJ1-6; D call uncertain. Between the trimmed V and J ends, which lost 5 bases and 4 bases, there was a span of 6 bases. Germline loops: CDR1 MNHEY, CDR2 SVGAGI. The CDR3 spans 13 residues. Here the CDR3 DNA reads TGTGCCAGCAGTCCCCCTTATAATTCACCCCTCCACTTT. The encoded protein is CASSPPYNSPLHF.

The CDR3 sequence is CASKTGYSNQPQHF. As DNA, the CDR3 is TGTGCCAGCAAGACAGGGTATAGCAATCAGCCCCAGCATTTT. The V and J genes are TRBV2 and TRBJ1-5, with 7 nucleotides matching TRBD1. V lost 7 bases, J lost 0 bases, and 3 bases stayed unmatched. The CDR3 covers 14 residues. Germline V lookup: CDR1 SNHLY, CDR2 FYNNEI.

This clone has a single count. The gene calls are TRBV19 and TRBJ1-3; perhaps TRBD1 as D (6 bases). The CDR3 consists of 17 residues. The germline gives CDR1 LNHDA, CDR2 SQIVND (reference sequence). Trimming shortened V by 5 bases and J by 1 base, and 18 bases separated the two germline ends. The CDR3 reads CASSGGNRVFSGNTIYF. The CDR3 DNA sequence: TGTGCCAGTAGTGGGGGGAACAGGGTCTTTTCTGGAAACACCATATATTTT.

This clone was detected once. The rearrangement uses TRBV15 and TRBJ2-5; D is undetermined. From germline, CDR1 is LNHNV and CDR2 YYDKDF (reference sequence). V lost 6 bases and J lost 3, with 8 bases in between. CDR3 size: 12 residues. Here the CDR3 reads CATRGNEETQYF. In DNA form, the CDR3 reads TGTGCCACCAGGGGGAACGAAGAGACCCAGTACTTC.

CDR3 region: CASSSPTIGELFF. CDR3 bases: TGTGCCAGCAGCTCCCCGACCATCGGGGAGCTGTTTTTT. The chain has TRBV12-1 and TRBJ2-2. TRBV12-1 is recorded as a pseudogene. The CDR3 length is 13 residues.

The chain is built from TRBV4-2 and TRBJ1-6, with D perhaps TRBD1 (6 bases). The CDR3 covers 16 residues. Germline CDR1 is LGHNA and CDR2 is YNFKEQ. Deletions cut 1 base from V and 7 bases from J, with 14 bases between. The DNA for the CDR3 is TGTGCCAGCAGCCAAGGACAGGCTTTTAGAAATTCACCCCTCCACTTT. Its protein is CASSQGQAFRNSPLHF.

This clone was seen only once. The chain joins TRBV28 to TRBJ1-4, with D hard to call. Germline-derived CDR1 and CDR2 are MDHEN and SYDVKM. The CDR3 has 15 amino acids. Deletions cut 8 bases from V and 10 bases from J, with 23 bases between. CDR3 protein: CASGLENGKVGKLFF. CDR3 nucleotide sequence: TGTGCCAGCGGCTTGGAGAACGGCAAGGTGGGAAAACTGTTTTTT.

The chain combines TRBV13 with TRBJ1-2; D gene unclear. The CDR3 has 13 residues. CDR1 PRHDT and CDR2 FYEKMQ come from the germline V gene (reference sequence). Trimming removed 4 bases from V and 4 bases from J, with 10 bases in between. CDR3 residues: CASSSRTSYGYTF. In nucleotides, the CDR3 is TGTGCCAGCAGCTCAAGGACGAGCTATGGCTACACCTTC.

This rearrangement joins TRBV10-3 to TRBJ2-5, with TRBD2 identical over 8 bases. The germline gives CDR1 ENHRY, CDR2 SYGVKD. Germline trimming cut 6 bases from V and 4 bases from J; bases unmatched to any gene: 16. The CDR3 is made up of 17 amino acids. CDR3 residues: CAISATSGGTRGETQYF. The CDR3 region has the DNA TGTGCCATCAGCGCGACTTCGGGGGGGACACGCGGAGAGACCCAGTACTTC.

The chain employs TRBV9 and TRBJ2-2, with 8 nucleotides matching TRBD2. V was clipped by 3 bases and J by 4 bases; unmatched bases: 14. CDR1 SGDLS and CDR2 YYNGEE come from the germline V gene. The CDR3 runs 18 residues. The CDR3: CASSGGGGPPIITGELFF. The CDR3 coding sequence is TGTGCCAGCAGCGGTGGCGGGGGGCCACCGATCATCACCGGGGAGCTGTTTTTT.

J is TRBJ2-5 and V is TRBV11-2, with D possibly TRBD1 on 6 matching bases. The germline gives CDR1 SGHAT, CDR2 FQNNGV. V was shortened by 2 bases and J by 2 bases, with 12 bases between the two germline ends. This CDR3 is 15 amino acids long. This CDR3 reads CASSLRGTLQETQYF. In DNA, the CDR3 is TGTGCCAGCAGCTTAAGGGGGACCCTGCAAGAGACCCAGTACTTC.

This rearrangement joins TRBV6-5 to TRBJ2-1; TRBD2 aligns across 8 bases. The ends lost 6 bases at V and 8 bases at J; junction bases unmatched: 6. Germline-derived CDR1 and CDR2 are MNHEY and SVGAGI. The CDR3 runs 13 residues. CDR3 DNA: TGTGCCAGCAGCGGGACTAGTATGCATGAGCAGTTCTTC. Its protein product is CASSGTSMHEQFF.

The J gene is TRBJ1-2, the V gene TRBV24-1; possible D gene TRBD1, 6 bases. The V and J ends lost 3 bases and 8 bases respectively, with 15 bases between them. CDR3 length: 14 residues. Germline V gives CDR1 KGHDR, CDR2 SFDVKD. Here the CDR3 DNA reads TGTGCCACCAGTGATAGTCCCCCGACAGGCGGCTACACCTTC. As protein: CATSDSPPTGGYTF.

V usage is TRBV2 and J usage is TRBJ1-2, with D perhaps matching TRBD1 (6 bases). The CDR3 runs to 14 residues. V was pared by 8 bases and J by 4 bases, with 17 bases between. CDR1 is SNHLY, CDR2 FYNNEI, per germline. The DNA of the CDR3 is TGTGCCAGCGGTACGGGGGCGCGCTCCTATGGCTACACCTTC. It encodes CASGTGARSYGYTF. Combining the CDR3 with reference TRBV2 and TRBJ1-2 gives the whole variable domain EPEVTQTPSHQVTQMGQEVILRCVPISNHLYFYWYRQILGQKVEFLVSFYNNEISEKSEIFDDQFSVERPDGSNFTLKIRSTKLEDSAMYFCASGTGARSYGYTFGSGTRLTVV.

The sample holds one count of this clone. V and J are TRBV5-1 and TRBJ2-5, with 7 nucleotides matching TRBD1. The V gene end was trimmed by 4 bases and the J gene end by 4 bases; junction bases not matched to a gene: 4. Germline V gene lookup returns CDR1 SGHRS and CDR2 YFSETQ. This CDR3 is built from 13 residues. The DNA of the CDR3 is TGCGCCAGCAGCGTTCACAGGGGAGAGACCCAGTACTTC. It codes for CASSVHRGETQYF. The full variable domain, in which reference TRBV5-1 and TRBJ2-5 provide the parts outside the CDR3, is KAGVTQTPRYLIKTRGQQVTLSCSPISGHRSVSWYQQTPGQGLQFLFEYFSETQRNKGNFPGRFSGRQFSNSRSEMNVSTLELGDSALYLCASSVHRGETQYFGPGTRLLVL.

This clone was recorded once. The CDR3 loop reads CASSYMGSDNEQFF. CDR3 DNA: TGTGCCAGCAGTTACATGGGTTCAGACAATGAGCAGTTCTTC. This chain connects TRBV6-5 to TRBJ2-1; D remains unclear. V shed 2 bases and J shed 5 bases, with 10 bases lying between them. The CDR3 totals 14 residues. The germline gives CDR1 MNHEY, CDR2 SVGAGI.

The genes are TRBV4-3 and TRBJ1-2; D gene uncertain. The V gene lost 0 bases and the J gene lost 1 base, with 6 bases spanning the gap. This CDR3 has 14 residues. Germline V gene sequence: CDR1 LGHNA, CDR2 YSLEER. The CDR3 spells CASSQDGDNYGYTF. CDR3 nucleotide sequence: TGCGCCAGCAGCCAAGACGGAGATAACTATGGCTACACCTTC.

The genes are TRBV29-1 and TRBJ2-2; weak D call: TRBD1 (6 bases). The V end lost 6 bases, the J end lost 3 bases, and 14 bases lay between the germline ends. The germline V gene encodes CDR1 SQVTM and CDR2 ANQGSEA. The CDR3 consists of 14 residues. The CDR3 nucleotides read TGCAGCGTCAAAACAGGGACGGACACCGGGGAGCTGTTTTTT. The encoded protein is CSVKTGTDTGELFF.

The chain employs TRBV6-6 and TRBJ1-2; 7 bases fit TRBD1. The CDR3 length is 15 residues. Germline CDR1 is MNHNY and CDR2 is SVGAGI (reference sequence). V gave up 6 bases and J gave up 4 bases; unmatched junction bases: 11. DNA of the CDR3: TGTGCCAGCAGCTCCGGACAGGCCTTTGGCTATGGCTACACCTTC. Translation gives CASSSGQAFGYGYTF.

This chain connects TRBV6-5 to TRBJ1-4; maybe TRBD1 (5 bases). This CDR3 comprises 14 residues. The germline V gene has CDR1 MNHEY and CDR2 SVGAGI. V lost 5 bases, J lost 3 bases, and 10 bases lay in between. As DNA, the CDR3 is TGTGCCAGCAGTCGGGGGTTACCTAATGAAAAACTGTTTTTT. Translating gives CASSRGLPNEKLFF.

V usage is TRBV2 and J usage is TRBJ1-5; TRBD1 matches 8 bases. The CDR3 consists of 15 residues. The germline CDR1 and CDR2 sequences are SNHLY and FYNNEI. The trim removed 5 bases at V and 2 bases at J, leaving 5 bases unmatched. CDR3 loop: CASSPGGSGNQPQHF. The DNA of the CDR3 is TGTGCCAGCAGTCCAGGGGGCTCGGGCAATCAGCCCCAGCATTTT.

Here the CDR3 reads CASSEGHNQPQHF. The DNA of the CDR3 is TGTGCCAGCAGTGAGGGGCACAATCAGCCCCAGCATTTT. The chain carries TRBV6-1 and TRBJ1-5, with D possibly being TRBD1 (5 bases). In germline, CDR1 is MNHNS, CDR2 SASEGT. V was trimmed by 3 bases and J by 3 bases, leaving 6 bases between them. CDR3 length: 13 residues.

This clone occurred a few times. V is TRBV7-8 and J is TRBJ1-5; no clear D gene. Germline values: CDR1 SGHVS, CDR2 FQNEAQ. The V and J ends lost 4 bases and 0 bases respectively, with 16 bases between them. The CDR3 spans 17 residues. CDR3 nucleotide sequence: TGTGCCAGCAGCTCTCCACGGCAGTCATATAGCAATCAGCCCCAGCATTTT. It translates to CASSSPRQSYSNQPQHF.

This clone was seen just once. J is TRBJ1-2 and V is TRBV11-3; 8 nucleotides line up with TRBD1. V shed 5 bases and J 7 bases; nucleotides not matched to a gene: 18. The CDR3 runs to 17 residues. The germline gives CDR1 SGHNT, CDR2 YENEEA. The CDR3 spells CASSVAGRWQGASGYTF. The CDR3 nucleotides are TGTGCCAGCAGCGTAGCCGGACGATGGCAGGGGGCTAGTGGCTACACCTTC.